Below, 22 T cell receptor beta chains from the same sample are listed, as sequenced in a study of post-analysis software for immune sequencing data. These receptors' antigens are unknown. Study findings and constraints: When patients were compared with controls, 4 or 5 TRBV segments were more frequent, TRBV5-6, TRBV5-1 and TRBV20-1 among them.

cDNA libraries for TCR beta contained unique molecular identifiers. One entry per CDR3 protein, called by TCRdb with MiXCR from the PCR reads. The data contain 800,000 to 950,000 distinct CDR3 sequences, 53% of them seen just once; the ten biggest clones take up approximately 4.3%. The sequenced material came from blood. The origin of the receptors is a girl aged 5-17 years with multiple sclerosis.

This chain connects TRBV11-1 to TRBJ2-3; TRBD2 is a possible D gene (5 bases). Trimming shortened V by 2 bases and J by 14 bases, and 14 bases separated the two germline ends. CDR1 is SGHAT and CDR2 is FQDESV in the germline V gene (reference sequence). This CDR3 comprises 12 residues. In DNA form, the CDR3 reads TGTGCCAGCAGCTTATACGGGGAGAGTTGGTATTTT. It is translated as CASSLYGESWYF.

This clonotype was counted a few times. The V gene is TRBV29-1, the J gene TRBJ2-1; a possible D gene is TRBD1 (5 bases). Trimming pared 6 bases from V and 4 bases from J, leaving 22 bases between. The CDR3 sequence is 16 residues long. Per germline, CDR1 SQVTM and CDR2 ANQGSEA. CDR3 in amino acids: CSVSKLSGPVYNEQFF. CDR3 DNA sequence: TGCAGCGTATCAAAACTATCAGGGCCCGTTTACAATGAGCAGTTCTTC.

CDR3 amino acids: CASNQVEGYEQYF. Written as DNA, the CDR3 is TGTGCCAGCAACCAGGTCGAGGGGTACGAGCAGTACTTC. This chain links TRBV2 with TRBJ2-7; possibly TRBD1 or TRBD2 for D (5 bases each). The ends were cut back, 7 bases at V and 4 bases at J, with 14 bases in the middle. The length of the CDR3 is 13 residues. Germline CDR1 SNHLY, CDR2 FYNNEI.

The chain joins TRBV20-1 to TRBJ2-7; D might be TRBD1 or TRBD2, each matching 6 bases. The CDR3 has 13 residues. CDR1 is DFQATT, CDR2 SNEGSKA, per germline (reference sequence). V was shortened by 6 bases and J by 3 bases, with 15 bases between the two germline ends. The CDR3 sequence: CSAKGGVSYEQYF. The CDR3 nucleotides read TGCAGTGCCAAGGGGGGCGTGAGCTACGAGCAGTACTTC.

V and J are TRBV2 and TRBJ1-1; perhaps TRBD1 as D (5 bases). The germline V and J ends were trimmed by 2 bases and 6 bases, with 13 bases remaining between them. The CDR3 has 14 amino acids. CDR1 is SNHLY and CDR2 is FYNNEI in the germline V gene. CDR3 in DNA: TGTGCCAGCAGTGAATCGCGACAGCCTCCTGAAGCTTTCTTT. This codes for CASSESRQPPEAFF. The full variable domain, rest sourced from reference TRBV2 and TRBJ1-1, is EPEVTQTPSHQVTQMGQEVILRCVPISNHLYFYWYRQILGQKVEFLVSFYNNEISEKSEIFDDQFSVERPDGSNFTLKIRSTKLEDSAMYFCASSESRQPPEAFFGQGTRLTVV.

The genes are TRBV9 and TRBJ2-7; D is perhaps TRBD2 (5 bases). The ends were cut back, 3 bases at V and 4 bases at J, with 14 bases in the middle. Looked up from germline, CDR1 is SGDLS and CDR2 is YYNGEE. The CDR3 totals 14 residues. The CDR3 DNA is TGTGCCAGCAGCGAATCGGGGAGTCCGTACGAGCAGTACTTC. This translates into CASSESGSPYEQYF.

The V call is TRBV12-3 or TRBV12-4, the J call TRBJ2-5; the D call may be TRBD1 or TRBD2 (6 bases each). V was shortened by 6 bases and J by 6 bases, with 14 bases between the two germline ends. There are 13 residues in the CDR3. CDR3 nucleotide sequence: TGTGCCAGCAGCTATTCGGGGGCCCAGACCCAGTACTTC. Translating it yields CASSYSGAQTQYF.

The chain has TRBV5-1 and TRBJ2-3; D remains ambiguous. CDR3 length: 13 residues. V was cut by 6 bases and J by 6 bases, with 14 bases left in between. Germline V lookup: CDR1 SGHRS, CDR2 YFSETQ. In DNA, the CDR3 is TGCGCCAGCACACTACAACAGTTTGATACGCAGTATTTT. Translation gives CASTLQQFDTQYF.

A remark on this clonotype: This could be a read error, since a much larger clone is one nucleotide away. This rearrangement joins TRBV12-3 or TRBV12-4 to TRBJ1-1; D ambiguous. The CDR3 spans 12 residues. The V gene lost 7 bases and the J gene lost 1 base, with 7 bases spanning the gap. CDR3 residues: CASTLGNTEAFF. The CDR3 DNA reads TGTGCCAGCACCTTGGGGAACACTGAAGCTTTCTTT.

This clonotype was observed a handful of times. CDR3 residues: CASSLGHDYGYTF. CDR3 coding DNA: TGTGCCAGCAGCTTAGGACACGACTATGGCTACACCTTC. V usage is TRBV7-9 and J usage is TRBJ1-2; no clear D. V was clipped by 1 base and J by 3 bases, with 6 bases between them. CDR3 length: 13 amino acids. Per the germline V gene, CDR1 is SEHNR and CDR2 is FQNEAQ (reference sequence).

The chain employs TRBV6-6 and TRBJ1-2; D ambiguous. Germline V gives CDR1 MNHNY, CDR2 SVGAGI (reference sequence). This CDR3 has 14 residues. Trimming removed 4 bases at V and 7 bases at J, with 16 bases between. CDR3 sequence: CASSSYSAGFGYTF. CDR3 bases: TGTGCCAGCAGTTCGTATTCGGCAGGCTTTGGCTACACCTTC.

The rearrangement joins TRBV3-1 to TRBJ1-2; D remains ambiguous. Trimming took off 1 base at V and 6 bases at J, with 6 bases between the two ends. Germline V lookup: CDR1 LGHDT, CDR2 YNNKEL (reference sequence). CDR3 size: 12 residues. The CDR3, as DNA: TGTGCCAGCAGCCAAGGCCTTCATGGCTACACCTTC. This encodes CASSQGLHGYTF. Complete variable domain (other parts from reference TRBV3-1 and TRBJ1-2): DTAVSQTPKYLVTQMGNDKSIKCEQNLGHDTMYWYKQDSKKFLKIMFSYNNKELIINETVPNRFSPKSPDKAHLNLHINSLELGDSAVYFCASSQGLHGYTFGSGTRLTVV.

CDR3 sequence: CASQTSGVSDTQYF. The CDR3 nucleotides read TGTGCCAGCCAAACTAGCGGGGTGTCAGATACGCAGTATTTT. V usage is TRBV6-2 or TRBV6-3 and J usage is TRBJ2-3, with 10 bases fitting TRBD2. J gave up 4 bases and V 8 bases, and 6 bases lay outside the gene matches. CDR3 length: 14 amino acids. CDR1 and CDR2 (germline): MNHEY, SVGEGT.

A note on this clonotype: The germline gene is not matched at one end of the junction; a read error may be the cause. J is TRBJ1-1 and V is TRBV3-1; the D is unclear. From germline, CDR1 is LGHDT and CDR2 YNNKEL (reference sequence). The CDR3 is 13 amino acids. CDR3 DNA: TGTGCCAGCAACCAAACAGAGTACACTGAAGCTTTCTTT. This encodes CASNQTEYTEAFF.

This sequence joins TRBV3-1 and TRBJ2-3; TRBD2 matches at 9 bases. The V and J ends lost 3 bases and 2 bases, in that order; junction bases with no gene match: 6. The CDR3 spans 16 residues. Germline values: CDR1 LGHDT, CDR2 YNNKEL (reference sequence). The CDR3 nucleotides are TGTGCCAGCAGCCATGAACTAGCGGGTAACACAGATACGCAGTATTTT. It is translated as CASSHELAGNTDTQYF.

The V gene is TRBV7-3, the J gene TRBJ2-3; a weak D match, TRBD1 (6 bases). V was pared by 5 bases and J by 4 bases, with 16 bases between. The germline V gene encodes CDR1 SGHTA and CDR2 FQGTGA. CDR3 length equals 15 residues. CDR3 in DNA: TGTGCCAGCAGCCCAAATCCAGGGGATTCAGATACGCAGTATTTT. Amino acids: CASSPNPGDSDTQYF.

The chain combines TRBV6-5 with TRBJ2-1; TRBD2 matches 13 bases. The length of the CDR3 is 13 residues. Trimming removed 9 bases from V and 7 bases from J; junction bases left unmatched: 3. Germline CDR1 is MNHEY and CDR2 is SVGAGI. CDR3 nucleotide sequence: TGTGCCAGTGGGACTAGCGGGAAAAATGAGCAGTTCTTC. This translates into CASGTSGKNEQFF.

CDR3 bases: TGTGCCAGCAGAATAACAGGGGGCGGCACTGAAGCTTTCTTT. Protein product: CASRITGGGTEAFF. The chain employs TRBV12-3 or TRBV12-4 and TRBJ1-1, with 9 bases matching TRBD1. V lost 6 bases to trimming and J lost 4 bases; unmatched junction nucleotides: 6. CDR3 length: 14 amino acids.

The chain carries TRBV29-1 and TRBJ2-1, with TRBD1 identical over 12 bases. Unmatched junction bases numbered 5, after V lost 8 bases and J lost 3 bases. This CDR3 spans 14 amino acids. Germline CDR1 is SQVTM and CDR2 is ANQGSEA. The CDR3 coding sequence is TGCAGCTCTGGGACAGGGGGCTTCTACAATGAGCAGTTCTTC. This sequence encodes CSSGTGGFYNEQFF.

The chain has TRBV7-9 and TRBJ2-7; TRBD1 might be the D (6 bases). The CDR3 extends over 15 amino acids. The germline V and J ends were trimmed by 5 bases and 0 bases, with 14 bases remaining between them. In germline, CDR1 is SEHNR, CDR2 FQNEAQ (reference sequence). The CDR3 sequence: CASSPRWGPSYEQYF. The CDR3 DNA reads TGTGCCAGCAGCCCCCGATGGGGGCCCTCCTACGAGCAGTACTTC.

V usage is TRBV7-9 and J usage is TRBJ2-1; TRBD2 aligns across 8 bases. Unmatched junction bases numbered 16, after V lost 8 bases and J lost 7 bases. CDR1 and CDR2 from the germline V gene are SEHNR and FQNEAQ (reference sequence). The CDR3 loop spans 16 amino acids. CDR3 sequence: CASHRTGGGRSNEQFF. The CDR3 coding sequence is TGTGCCAGCCACCGGACCGGGGGCGGGAGGAGTAATGAGCAGTTCTTC. Full variable domain (outside the CDR3, taken from reference TRBV7-9 and TRBJ2-1): DTGVSQNPRHKITKRGQNVTFRCDPISEHNRLYWYRQTLGQGPEFLTYFQNEAQLEKSRLLSDRFSAERPKGSFSTLEIQRTEQGDSAMYLCASHRTGGGRSNEQFFGPGTRLTVL.

J is TRBJ2-1 and V is TRBV12-3 or TRBV12-4; D not resolved. The CDR3 sequence is 13 residues long. V was shortened by 6 bases and J by 3 bases, with 9 bases between the two germline ends. CDR3 sequence reads: CASSGANYNEQFF. The DNA for the CDR3 is TGTGCCAGCAGCGGAGCGAACTACAATGAGCAGTTCTTC.